These 10 T cell receptor beta chains originate from one sample sequenced in a study of blood T cell repertoires in COVID-19. The protocol was immunoSEQ multiplex PCR, while the TCRdb copy is restricted to in-frame clones and leaves out a portion. The sample has 130,000 or so clones; 80% to 90% are singletons. Sample: peripheral blood. These receptors were taken from a man in his sixties with COVID-19, enrolled during active disease.

This clone came up once. The V gene is TRBV28, the J gene TRBJ2-3; 10 bases fit TRBD2. This CDR3 spans 15 amino acids. Trimming cost V 6 bases and J 3 bases; bases outside gene matches: 6. From germline, CDR1 is MDHEN and CDR2 SYDVKM. CDR3 region: CASSPSGGATDTQYF. The CDR3 nucleotides read TGTGCCAGCAGCCCCAGCGGGGGGGCGACAGATACGCAGTATTTT.

V and J are TRBV7-3 and TRBJ1-1; D remains unclear. This CDR3 comprises 13 residues. V shed 3 bases and J shed 0 bases, with 5 bases lying between them. CDR1 SGHTA and CDR2 FQGTGA come from the germline V gene. In DNA, the CDR3 is TGTGCCAGCAGCTTTAACATGAACACTGAAGCTTTCTTT. It codes for CASSFNMNTEAFF.

This rearrangement joins TRBV30 to TRBJ1-1, with TRBD1 matching 10 bases. Unmatched junction bases numbered 0, after V lost 1 base and J lost 4 bases. This CDR3 region has 13 residues. The germline V gene has CDR1 GTSNPN and CDR2 SVGIG (reference sequence). The CDR3 nucleotides read TGTGCCTGGAGTGGGGACAGGGGCACTGAAGCTTTCTTT. Translating it yields CAWSGDRGTEAFF.

The rearrangement links TRBV9 to TRBJ2-1; D is undetermined. Trimming stripped 0 bases from V and 6 bases from J, with 7 bases between. Germline assignment: CDR1 SGDLS and CDR2 YYNGEE. CDR3 size: 13 residues. The CDR3 loop reads CASSVDRSNEQFF. CDR3 nucleotide sequence: TGTGCCAGCAGCGTAGATCGGAGCAATGAGCAGTTCTTC.

This clone came up once. The chain joins TRBV7-2 to TRBJ2-3; 13 bases line up with TRBD2. V shed 3 bases, J shed 6 bases, and the junction held 0 bases outside the gene matches. Per the germline V gene, CDR1 is SGHTA and CDR2 is FQGNSA. There are 14 residues in the CDR3. CDR3 sequence: CASSLGLAGDTQYF. For the CDR3, the DNA is TGTGCCAGCAGCTTGGGACTAGCGGGGGATACGCAGTATTTT.

A few counts support this clone. The chain joins TRBV9 to TRBJ1-4; a possible D gene is TRBD1 (6 bases). Germline assignment: CDR1 SGDLS and CDR2 YYNGEE. Deletions cut 5 bases from V and 5 bases from J, with 13 bases between. CDR3 length: 14 residues. CDR3 coding DNA: TGTGCCAGCAGTAGGACAGCCACCAATGAAAAACTGTTTTTT. This codes for CASSRTATNEKLFF.

This rearrangement joins TRBV6-2 or TRBV6-3 to TRBJ2-1; D might be TRBD2 (6 bases). The CDR3 sequence is 18 residues long. Germline V gene data show CDR1 as MNHEY and CDR2 as SVGEGT. The V gene lost 2 bases and the J gene lost 8 bases, with 25 bases spanning the gap. Here the CDR3 DNA reads TGTGCCAGCAGTTACCCGAAAAACCTAGCGAAGAATATGTATGAGCAGTTCTTC. Protein sequence: CASSYPKNLAKNMYEQFF.

This clone occurred once. The chain recombines TRBV5-6 with TRBJ1-2; TRBD1 matches at 9 bases. CDR3 length: 15 amino acids. The germline CDR1 and CDR2 sequences are SGHDT and YYEEEE. With 0 bases clipped from V and 2 bases from J, the junction kept 2 bases outside the gene matches. The CDR3 DNA follows: TGTGCCAGCAGCTTGGCGGGGACAGGGAACTATGGCTACACCTTC. This codes for CASSLAGTGNYGYTF.

The rearrangement links TRBV7-2 to TRBJ1-1; 7 nucleotides align to TRBD1. The J segment lost 1 base and the V segment lost 4 bases, leaving 6 bases of the junction unmatched. Per the germline V gene, CDR1 is SGHTA and CDR2 is FQGNSA. The CDR3 runs to 15 residues. The CDR3 DNA reads as TGTGCCAGCAGCTATCCCGGGACAGAGAACACTGAAGCTTTCTTT. It codes for CASSYPGTENTEAFF.

DNA of the CDR3: TGTGCCAGCAGCATTCGGCCTGGAGGCCAGGAGACCCAGTACTTC. This encodes CASSIRPGGQETQYF. The V call is TRBV7-9, the J call TRBJ2-5; a possible D gene is TRBD2 (5 bases). Germline CDR1 is SEHNR and CDR2 is FQNEAQ (reference sequence). The CDR3 loop spans 15 amino acids. The V end was cut by 5 bases, the J end by 5 bases, with 18 bases between.